This TCR beta chain emerged from a study of cytomegalovirus exposure and HLA in healthy donors (dated by TCRdb to the late 2010s). General notes on the study: In an earlier analysis of roughly 500 of the donors, approximately 260 Gb of sequence data and roughly 100 million unique TCR beta sequences from roughly 190 million T cells were reported. An early release that covered some 630 HLA-typed donors contained about 300 gigabases of sequencing data and around 85 million unique TCR sequences. The genetic ancestry cluster associated with self-reported Caucasian donors included 80% to 90% of the roughly 400 genotyped donors. The aim of the study was to test whether cataloging public T cell receptors could identify signatures of past pathogen exposure. The study used immunosequencing to profile the T cell repertoires of 666 subjects and linked those repertoires to cytomegalovirus serostatus. A separate validation cohort of over a hundred different subjects was used in addition to the approximately 670-subject first cohort. High-throughput TCR immunosequencing, statistical association of individual TCRs with disease status, and machine learning were combined to predict cytomegalovirus infection status. To study patterns of TCR occurrence, a later analysis re-analyzed previously published TCR beta repertoires from more than 550 donors and added high-resolution HLA genotyping. In the later analysis, no new phenotypic data were used to find candidate immune exposures; instead, reliance was placed on TCR beta sequences and their occurrence across donors. To decide whether each TCR beta V gene segment behaved as functional or pseudogenic, an earlier analysis of approximately 620 of the donors relied on high-throughput TCR beta sequencing. Donor age, sex, ethnicity and CMV serostatus were compiled together with the repertoire data. A later genetic analysis used genome-wide SNP genotypes for about 65% of the roughly 670 donors, treating that subset as a discovery cohort. All discovery cohort repertoires had been generated using a single sequencing platform. HLA typing covered class I and class II loci at four-digit resolution. Typing coverage differed by locus: A, B, C, DRB1 and DQB1 were typed in about 629-630 donors, DQA1 in about 510, DPA1 in 600 to 610, and DPB1 in just under 490. Several DR-DQ haplotypes were treated as single units for association and clustering because of strong linkage in the cohort. Across some 400 genotyped donors of the cohort, an average of 235,054 unique TCR beta nucleotide sequences per donor were sequenced, and around 20% of those sequences were non-productive. Results the study describes overall, beyond this receptor: Linkage disequilibrium might explain the correlated functional status among segregating V segments, but an unknown experimental factor could not be ruled out. In the study, around 150 TCR beta chains were listed as associated with cytomegalovirus. In an earlier analysis of 587 of the donors, most TCR beta V segments were observed in productive rearrangements about 87% or about 30% of the time, broadly matching IMGT annotations. The cohort was sequenced for TCR beta chains only, and without alpha or paired-chain data the features that could be detected were limited. In vitro tests confirmed that a few of the cytomegalovirus-associated TCR beta chains recognize cytomegalovirus antigens. In a later analysis, the rate of TCR association differed among HLA loci, with DRB1 alleles having the most associated TCRs and HLA-C alleles having the fewest. A cluster of highly shared sequence variants was judged likely to be a technical artifact of the sequencing pipeline. In both the original and validation cohorts, the classifier was reported to diagnose cytomegalovirus status with high specificity and sensitivity. According to a later analysis, parvovirus B19, influenza, CMV and Epstein-Barr virus appeared linked to several top co-occurrence clusters. The earlier analysis of 450 to 700 of the donors excluded roughly 17 rarely observed V segments, including chromosome 9 orphons, because counts were too low. According to a later genetic analysis, donors in an Asian-associated ancestry cluster had fewer N-insertions in productive TCRs than the roughly 700-donor mean. While some public TCRs were present in many individuals, most TCR sequences turned up only very rarely across donors. Because HLA typing was unavailable for some donors at each locus, only the typed subset was used in association tests. V-gene and J-gene trimming of TCR beta chains was associated with a missense DCLRE1C variant in a later genetic analysis, and the association was replicated in an independent cohort. Sequencing depth was assumed to be roughly uniform across donors in the presence/absence analyses, though that assumption may not hold. When HLA alleles, especially DR and DQ, strongly co-occurred, attributing TCR associations to individual alleles was difficult. A further reported finding was that TCR beta sequences accurately predicted the HLA-A and HLA-B alleles for most subjects in the first cohort. In a later analysis, around 17,000 TCR beta sequences were associated with specific HLA alleles at a false discovery rate of 0.05. Some IMGT-functional V segments, including TRBV6-2 and TRBV6-3, could not be distinguished by the 87-base-pair reads and were therefore excluded. The authors suggested that the approach could potentially be generalized to other disease states and immunological phenotypes. For the cohort, immune exposure information was limited to CMV serostatus. According to a later analysis, most CMV-associated TCR beta chains appeared to be HLA-restricted, and the HLA associations seemed to be driven largely by CMV exposure. In a later analysis, HLA-associated TCR beta chains were found to be more clonally expanded and to have lower generation probabilities than equally common non-associated chains.

This clone has just a few counts. Its target antigen remains unknown. Within one base of it there is no much larger clone, and no base qualities were kept. The cohort consisted of fewer than 700 healthy bone marrow donors. At the time of sampling, all cohort members were nominally healthy, though unrecorded immune exposures were likely present. The donor tested CMV seropositive and was one of the 289 seropositive cohort members. A peripheral blood sample was provided by each donor, and peripheral blood mononuclear cells were used for TCR beta sequencing. The Qiagen DNeasy Blood Extraction Kit was used to extract genomic DNA from the blood cell samples. From the cysteine through the phenylalanine, the CDR3 covers 15 amino acids. Only the CDR3 DNA is retained, 45 bases long and in frame from the first base. At the junction V is shortened by 6 bases and J by 5 bases; bases outside the gene matches: 11. For CDR1 and CDR2, the germline V gene lists SGHRS and YFSETQ.

Libraries were made using the immunoSEQ multiplex PCR assay. For the multiplex PCR, a mixture combining 60 forward primers for TCR Vbeta segments and 13 reverse primers for TCR Jbeta segments was used. The CDR3 region of rearranged TCR beta genes was amplified from genomic DNA by a multiplex PCR assay. On the Illumina HiSeq System, the amplified TCR beta libraries were sequenced as 87-base-pair reads. As for the original processing: A later analysis tallied roughly 78 million unique TCR beta chains across the 700 or so repertoires, and some 10 million of those chains were shared by two or more donors. To remove PCR and sequencing errors, raw reads were error-corrected and collapsed into unique sequences using a nearest-neighbor algorithm that merged closely related sequences. V, D and J gene segments were assigned by aligning CDR3 sequences to IMGT reference sequences. For a sequence to be retained, a match of at least six nucleotides to both a V gene segment and a J gene segment was required. A rearrangement counted as productive if the CDR3 had no stop codons and remained in frame with V and J, and every other rearrangement counted as non-productive. Following IMGT convention, CDR3 was defined as the stretch from the second conserved V-encoded cysteine to the conserved J-encoded phenylalanine. The earlier analysis of some 600 of the donors excluded sequences that lacked an unambiguous match to a single V gene segment. In an earlier analysis of some 590 of the donors, a V segment was called functional when productive rearrangements were above 56.7%, and segregating when the standard deviation between donors exceeded 5%. A statistical classification framework was built for diagnosing cytomegalovirus status from the catalog of TCR beta chain sequences. In a later analysis, TCR nucleotide sequences were compared against IMGT/GENE-DB human TR gene sequences so that V and J genes could be assigned. In a later analysis, CDR3 sequences and most-parsimonious VDJ recombination scenarios were assigned using the TCRdist pipeline. In a later analysis, each TCR beta chain was defined by its CDR3 amino acid sequence together with its V-gene family, and reads lacking a unique V-gene family were excluded. To address suspected cross-contamination and a sequencing artifact, a later analysis removed a few hundred highly shared, low-generation-probability nucleotide sequences. In a later analysis, a clonal expansion index for each public chain was calculated from normalized within-repertoire ranks of inferred template counts. Generation probabilities in a later analysis came from a VDJ recombination model fitted to out-of-frame rearrangements, and those results were checked against IGoR. A later analysis scored TCR-TCR, TCR-HLA and TCR-CMV co-occurrence with hypergeometric tests, applying a repertoire-size bias correction to TCR pairs. In a later analysis, false discovery rates were estimated by permuting HLA or CMV assignments 20 times. A later analysis grouped co-occurring TCRs with DBSCAN, adding TCRdist sequence similarity when clustering within HLA-allele-positive subsets. Co-occurrence clustering excluded repertoires with fewer than 30,000 or more than 120,000 public chains, plus five with anomalous nucleotide sharing. Drawn from immuneACCESS, this table holds only the in-frame rearrangements with V and J called that TCRdb kept. Clones are partly lost; checked studies trace under half to an unresolved V gene and leave the rest unexplained. Clone size and V and J calls were adopted from that table, with D and trimming inferred from the DNA. Within this sample are about 100,000 clones, with 70% to 80% of them counted one time only. The top ten constitute around 5% of the sample.

The source is a female donor in good health and CMV-seropositive. The rearrangement combines TRBV5-1 with TRBJ2-7; the junction holds 10 bases that match TRBD1. Material for sequencing was PBMCs. The DNA reads TGCGCCAGCACCTCGATGGGGGACAGGGGACACGAGCAGTACTTC. The encoded protein is CASTSMGDRGHEQYF.